This TCR beta chain was observed in a study of CD4+ T cells in melanoma. This clone was seen a few times. The CDR3 has 15 amino acids. V gave up 7 bases and J gave up 8 bases; unmatched junction bases: 11. Germline V gene sequence: CDR1 MNHNS, CDR2 SASEGT. Here immunoSEQ multiplex PCR was the method, and the copy in TCRdb shows in-frame clones only, minus some. In the table there are fewer than 11,000 clones, 55% to 80% of which are singletons. This receptor was obtained from a human donor with melanoma. The chain carries TRBV6-1 and TRBJ1-2, with 12 positions matching TRBD1. Sample: cells from a culture (not recorded whether cultured in vitro). The CDR3 is CASNILGDRGLGYTF. The CDR3 DNA sequence: TGTGCCAGCAATATACTTGGGGACAGGGGGCTCGGCTACACCTTC.